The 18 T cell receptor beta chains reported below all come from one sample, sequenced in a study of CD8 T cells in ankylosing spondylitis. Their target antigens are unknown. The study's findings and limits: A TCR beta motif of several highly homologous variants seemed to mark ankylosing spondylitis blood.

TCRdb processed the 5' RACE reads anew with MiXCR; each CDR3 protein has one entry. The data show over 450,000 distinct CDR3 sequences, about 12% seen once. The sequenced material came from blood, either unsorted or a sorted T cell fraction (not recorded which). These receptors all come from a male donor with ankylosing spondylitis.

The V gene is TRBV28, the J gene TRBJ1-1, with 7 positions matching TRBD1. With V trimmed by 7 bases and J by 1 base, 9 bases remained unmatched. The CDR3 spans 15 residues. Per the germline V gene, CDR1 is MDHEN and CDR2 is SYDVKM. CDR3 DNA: TGTGCCAGCACTCAAGGGGGCAGGGCGAACACTGAAGCTTTCTTT. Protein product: CASTQGGRANTEAFF. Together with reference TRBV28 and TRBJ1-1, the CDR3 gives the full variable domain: DVKVTQSSRYLVKRTGEKVFLECVQDMDHENMFWYRQDPGLGLRLIYFSYDVKMKEKGDIPEGYSVSREKKERFSLILESASTNQTSMYLCASTQGGRANTEAFFGQGTRLTVV.

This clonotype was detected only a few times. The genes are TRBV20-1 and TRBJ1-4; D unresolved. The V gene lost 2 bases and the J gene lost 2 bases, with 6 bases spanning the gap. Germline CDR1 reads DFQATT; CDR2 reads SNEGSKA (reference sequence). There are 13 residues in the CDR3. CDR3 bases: TGCAGTGCTAGACCCCCTACTAATGAAAAACTGTTTTTT. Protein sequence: CSARPPTNEKLFF.

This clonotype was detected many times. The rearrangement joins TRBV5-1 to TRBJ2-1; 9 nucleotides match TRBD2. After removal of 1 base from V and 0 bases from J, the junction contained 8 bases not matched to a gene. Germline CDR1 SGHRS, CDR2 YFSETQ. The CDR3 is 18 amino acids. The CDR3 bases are TGCGCCAGCAGCTTGCCCCGAAGCGGGAGGCACTCCTACAATGAGCAGTTCTTC. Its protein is CASSLPRSGRHSYNEQFF.

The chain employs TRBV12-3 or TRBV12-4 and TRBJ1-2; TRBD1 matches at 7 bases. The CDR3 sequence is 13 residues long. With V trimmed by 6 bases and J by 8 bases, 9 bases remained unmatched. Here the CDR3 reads CASRPGTVRGYTF. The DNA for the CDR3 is TGTGCCAGCAGGCCCGGGACAGTTCGAGGCTACACCTTC.

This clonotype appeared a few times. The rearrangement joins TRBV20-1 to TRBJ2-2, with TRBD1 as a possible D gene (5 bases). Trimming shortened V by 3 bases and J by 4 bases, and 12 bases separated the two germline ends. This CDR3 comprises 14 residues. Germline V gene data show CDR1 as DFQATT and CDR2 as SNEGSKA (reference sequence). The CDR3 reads CSASDGGATGELFF. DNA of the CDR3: TGCAGTGCTAGTGATGGTGGGGCCACCGGGGAGCTGTTTTTT.

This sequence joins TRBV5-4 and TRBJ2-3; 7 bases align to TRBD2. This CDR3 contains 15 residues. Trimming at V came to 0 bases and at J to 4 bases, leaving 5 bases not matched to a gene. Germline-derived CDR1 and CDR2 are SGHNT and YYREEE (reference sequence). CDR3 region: CASSLAWGGADTQYF. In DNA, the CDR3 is TGTGCCAGCAGCTTGGCATGGGGAGGGGCAGATACGCAGTATTTT.

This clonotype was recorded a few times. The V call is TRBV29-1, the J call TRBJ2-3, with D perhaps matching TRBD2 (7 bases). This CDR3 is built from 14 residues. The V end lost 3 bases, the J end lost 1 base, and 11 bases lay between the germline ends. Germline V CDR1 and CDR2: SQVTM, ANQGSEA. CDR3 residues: CSVEGGRGTDTQYF. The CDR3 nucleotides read TGCAGCGTTGAGGGGGGGCGGGGCACAGATACGCAGTATTTT.

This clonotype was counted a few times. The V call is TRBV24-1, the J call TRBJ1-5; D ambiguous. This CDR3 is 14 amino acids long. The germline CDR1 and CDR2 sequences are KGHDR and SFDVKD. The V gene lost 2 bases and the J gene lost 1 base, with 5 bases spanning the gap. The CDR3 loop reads CATSDYDSNQPQHF. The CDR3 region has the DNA TGTGCCACCAGTGATTATGACAGCAATCAGCCCCAGCATTTT.

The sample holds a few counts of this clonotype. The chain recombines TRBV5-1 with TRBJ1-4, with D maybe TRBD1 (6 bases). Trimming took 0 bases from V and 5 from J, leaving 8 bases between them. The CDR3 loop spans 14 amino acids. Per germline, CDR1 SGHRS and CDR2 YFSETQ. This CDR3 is CASSLDRDNEKLFF. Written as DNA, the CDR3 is TGCGCCAGCAGCTTGGACAGGGACAATGAAAAACTGTTTTTT.

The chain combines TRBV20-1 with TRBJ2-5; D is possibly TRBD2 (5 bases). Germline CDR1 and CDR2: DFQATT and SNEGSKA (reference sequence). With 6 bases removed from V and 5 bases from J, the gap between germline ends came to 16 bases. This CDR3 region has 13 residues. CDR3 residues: CSATEGGMETQYF. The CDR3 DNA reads TGCAGTGCCACCGAGGGTGGGATGGAGACCCAGTACTTC.

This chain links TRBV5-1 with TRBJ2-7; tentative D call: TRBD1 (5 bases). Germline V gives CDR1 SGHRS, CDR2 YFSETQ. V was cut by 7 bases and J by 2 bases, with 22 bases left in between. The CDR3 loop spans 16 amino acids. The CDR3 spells CASVSSDREFTYEQYV. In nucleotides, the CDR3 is TGCGCCAGCGTGTCCTCAGACAGAGAATTTACCTACGAGCAGTACGTC.

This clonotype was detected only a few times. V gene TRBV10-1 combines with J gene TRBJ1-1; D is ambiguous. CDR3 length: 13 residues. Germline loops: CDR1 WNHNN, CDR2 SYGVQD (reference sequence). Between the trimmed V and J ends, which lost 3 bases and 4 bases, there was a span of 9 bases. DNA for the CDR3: TGCGCCAGCAGTGAAGGCCCGGGCACTGAAGCTTTCTTT. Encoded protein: CASSEGPGTEAFF.

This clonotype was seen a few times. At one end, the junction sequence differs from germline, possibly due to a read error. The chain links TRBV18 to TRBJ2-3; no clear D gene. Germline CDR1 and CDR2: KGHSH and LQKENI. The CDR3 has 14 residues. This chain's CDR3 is CPSSPRRSSDTQYF. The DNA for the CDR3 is TGTCCCAGCTCACCACGGCGGTCCTCAGATACGCAGTATTTT. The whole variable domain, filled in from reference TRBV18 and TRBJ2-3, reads NAGVMQNPRHLVRRRGQEARLRCSPMKGHSHVYWYRQLPEEGLKFMVYLQKENIIDESGMPKERFSAEFPKEGPSILRIQQVVRGDSAAYFCPSSPRRSSDTQYFGPGTRLTVL.

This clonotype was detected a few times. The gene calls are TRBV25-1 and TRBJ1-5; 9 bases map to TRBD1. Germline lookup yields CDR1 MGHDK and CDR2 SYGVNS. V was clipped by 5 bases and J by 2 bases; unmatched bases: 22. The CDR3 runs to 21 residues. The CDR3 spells CASSSMLNRGHLAMGNQPQHF. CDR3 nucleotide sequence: TGTGCCAGCAGTTCTATGTTAAACAGGGGGCATTTAGCTATGGGCAATCAGCCCCAGCATTTT.

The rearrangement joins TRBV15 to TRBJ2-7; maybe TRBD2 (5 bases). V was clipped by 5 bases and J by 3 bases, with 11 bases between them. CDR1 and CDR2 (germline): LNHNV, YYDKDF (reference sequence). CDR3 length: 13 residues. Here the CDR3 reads CATSSRGIYEQYF. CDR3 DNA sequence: TGTGCCACCAGCTCTCGAGGGATCTACGAGCAGTACTTC.

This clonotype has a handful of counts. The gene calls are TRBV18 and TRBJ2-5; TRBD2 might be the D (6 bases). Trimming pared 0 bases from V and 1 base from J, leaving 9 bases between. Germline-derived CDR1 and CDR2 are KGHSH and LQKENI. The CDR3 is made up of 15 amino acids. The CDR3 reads CASSPPGGLQETQYF. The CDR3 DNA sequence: TGTGCCAGCTCACCACCCGGGGGACTCCAAGAGACCCAGTACTTC.

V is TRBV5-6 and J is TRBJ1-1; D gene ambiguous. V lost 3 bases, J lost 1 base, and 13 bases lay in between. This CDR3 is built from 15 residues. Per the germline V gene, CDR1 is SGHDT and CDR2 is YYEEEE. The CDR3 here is CASSSSGSGNTEAFF. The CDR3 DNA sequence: TGTGCCAGCAGCTCGTCAGGATCCGGGAACACTGAAGCTTTCTTT.

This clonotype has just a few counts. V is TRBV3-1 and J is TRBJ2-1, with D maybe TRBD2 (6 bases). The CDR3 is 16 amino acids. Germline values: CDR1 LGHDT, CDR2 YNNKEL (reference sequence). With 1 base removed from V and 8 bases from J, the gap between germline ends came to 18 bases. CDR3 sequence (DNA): TGTGCCAGCAGCCAAGGACTCAGTACCGCGGGGTATGAGCAGTTCTTC. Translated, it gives CASSQGLSTAGYEQFF.